This T cell receptor beta chain came from a study of T cells after yellow fever vaccination. The study's findings and limits: A weaker but faster secondary response was observed, peaking on day 5 versus 15.

This clonotype turned up a few times. Its antigen remains unknown. Each CDR3 protein is one row after TCRdb ran MiXCR on the 5' RACE reads. The sample yields around 600,000 distinct CDR3 sequences, roughly an eighth seen once. Germline V lookup: CDR1 KGHSH, CDR2 LQKENI. This CDR3 comprises 17 residues. The junction had 6 bases not matched to a gene; V was cut back by 0 bases and J by 2 bases. The chain uses TRBV18 and TRBJ2-5; 10 bases align to TRBD2. The sample here was PBMCs, taken on the day of the yellow fever booster vaccination. The clonotype originates from a man younger than 45 who received the YFV17D yellow fever vaccine. The CDR3 protein is CASSPPPSGGYQETQYF. As DNA, the CDR3 is TGTGCCAGCTCACCACCTCCTAGCGGGGGATATCAAGAGACCCAGTACTTC.